The 17 T cell receptor beta chains presented below share a single source sample, sequenced in a study of identical twins. Via MiXCR, TCRdb re-called the 5' RACE reads, giving one row per CDR3 protein. The sample lists hundreds of thousands of distinct CDR3 sequences, roughly 8.6% seen once, with approximately 6.6% in the top ten. This same sample was also taken into another study, of yellow fever vaccine responses in identical twins.

The specimen was CD8+ T cells sorted from blood. The source of these receptors is a woman under 30 in good health.

This clonotype was seen ten or more times. The rearrangement links TRBV5-1 to TRBJ2-1; no firm D call. The germline gives CDR1 SGHRS, CDR2 YFSETQ. The V gene lost 0 bases and the J gene lost 8 bases, with 9 bases spanning the gap. This CDR3 has 13 amino acids. This CDR3 reads CASSLASTYEQFF. Written as DNA, the CDR3 is TGCGCCAGCAGCTTGGCCTCGACTTATGAGCAGTTCTTC.

The chain uses TRBV11-2 and TRBJ2-2, with D tentatively TRBD2 (6 bases). The CDR3 contains 18 residues. The V and J ends lost 5 bases and 5 bases respectively, with 24 bases between them. Germline V gives CDR1 SGHAT, CDR2 FQNNGV. CDR3 residues: CASSPYPGDTTGTGELFF. The CDR3 DNA sequence: TGTGCCAGCAGCCCTTATCCGGGAGATACTACGGGGACCGGGGAGCTGTTTTTT.

This clonotype was picked up many times. Here the CDR3 reads CASGGTTNNEQFF. The CDR3 DNA reads as TGTGCCAGCGGGGGGACTACAAACAATGAGCAGTTCTTC. This rearrangement joins TRBV25-1 to TRBJ2-1; 7 positions agree with TRBD2. V was pared by 8 bases and J by 5 bases, with 6 bases of the junction left unmatched. Looked up from germline, CDR1 is MGHDK and CDR2 is SYGVNS. The CDR3 spans 13 residues. Complete variable domain (other parts from reference TRBV25-1 and TRBJ2-1): EADIYQTPRYLVIGTGKKITLECSQTMGHDKMYWYQQDPGMELHLIHYSYGVNSTEKGDLSSESTVSRIRTEHFPLTLESARPSHTSQYLCASGGTTNNEQFFGPGTRLTVL.

This clonotype was recorded at least ten times. The rearrangement joins TRBV6-2 or TRBV6-3 to TRBJ2-7; no firm D call. Trimming left V 4 bases short and J 1 base short, with 14 bases between. Germline CDR1 reads MNHEY; CDR2 reads SVGEGT. CDR3 length: 15 residues. The CDR3 DNA is TGTGCCAGCAGTTTTTCCCTCGACAAGTCCTACGAGCAGTACTTC. Translated: CASSFSLDKSYEQYF.

This sequence joins TRBV20-1 and TRBJ2-2; D possibly corresponds to TRBD1 (6 bases). The germline V gene has CDR1 DFQATT and CDR2 SNEGSKA (reference sequence). This CDR3 is 14 amino acids long. V was pared by 5 bases and J by 3 bases, with 13 bases between. Here the CDR3 DNA reads TGCAGTGCTCGGACAGAGGCGTACACCGGGGAGCTGTTTTTT. This gives the protein CSARTEAYTGELFF.

On this clonotype: One junction end does not reproduce the germline sequence, and a read error may be involved. J is TRBJ2-1 and V is TRBV19; unclear D gene. The CDR3 totals 15 residues. CDR1 LNHDA and CDR2 SQIVND come from the germline V gene (reference sequence). The CDR3 sequence: CASSDQAYSYNEQFF. The CDR3 bases are TGTGCCAGTAGTGACCAGGCCTATTCCTACAATGAGCAGTTTTTC.

At least ten counts were recorded for this clonotype. This rearrangement joins TRBV27 to TRBJ2-7, with 13 bases identical to TRBD2. The CDR3 covers 17 residues. Losses at the gene ends were 8 bases for V and 0 bases for J; bases not matched to a gene: 10. Per germline, CDR1 MNHEY and CDR2 SMNVEV (reference sequence). The chain's CDR3 is CASQPGLAGKISYEQYF. The CDR3 coding sequence is TGTGCCAGCCAACCGGGACTAGCGGGAAAGATCTCCTACGAGCAGTACTTC.

This clonotype showed up just a few times. V and J are TRBV9 and TRBJ2-2; 10 nucleotides align to TRBD2. V was pared by 4 bases and J by 15 bases, with 6 bases of the junction left unmatched. CDR1 is SGDLS, CDR2 YYNGEE, per germline. The CDR3 length is 12 residues. CDR3: CASSPAGGPMFF. The CDR3 nucleotides read TGTGCCAGCAGCCCAGCGGGGGGGCCGATGTTTTTT.

The chain joins TRBV4-3 to TRBJ2-4, with D uncertain. Trimming removed 1 base at V and 1 base at J, with 20 bases between. CDR1 LGHNA and CDR2 YSLEER come from the germline V gene. CDR3 size: 19 residues. This chain's CDR3 is CASSQVTAWAEVAKNIQYF. CDR3 coding DNA: TGCGCCAGCAGCCAAGTCACCGCGTGGGCCGAGGTGGCCAAAAACATTCAGTACTTC.

This clonotype has a handful of counts. The rearrangement links TRBV12-3 or TRBV12-4 to TRBJ1-1; D is undetermined. Deletions cut 7 bases from V and 5 bases from J, with 14 bases between. There are 13 residues in the CDR3. This chain's CDR3 is CASILSFLTEAFF. As DNA, the CDR3 is TGTGCCAGCATCCTATCTTTTTTAACTGAAGCTTTCTTT.

The chain is built from TRBV6-2 or TRBV6-3 and TRBJ2-1; 7 nucleotides match TRBD1. Germline V gives CDR1 MNHEY, CDR2 SVGEGT. Trimming took 4 bases from V and 8 from J; bases not matched to a gene: 8. This CDR3 region has 14 residues. CDR3 amino acids: CASSFRVRGYEQFF. CDR3 sequence (DNA): TGTGCCAGCAGTTTCCGGGTCAGGGGGTATGAGCAGTTCTTC.

This clonotype has just a few counts. The gene calls are TRBV6-2 or TRBV6-3 and TRBJ2-5; D could derive from TRBD1 or TRBD2 (5 bases each). The CDR3 loop spans 17 amino acids. Germline V lookup: CDR1 MNHEY, CDR2 SVGEGT. V lost 6 bases and J lost 1, with 21 bases in between. The CDR3 here is CASSPGASGHSQETQYF. CDR3 bases: TGTGCCAGCAGCCCTGGAGCGAGCGGACACTCCCAAGAGACCCAGTACTTC.

This clonotype showed up just a few times. J is TRBJ2-7 and V is TRBV6-2 or TRBV6-3; TRBD1 matches at 8 bases. Germline CDR1 is MNHEY and CDR2 is SVGEGT. This CDR3 has 16 residues. With 0 bases clipped from V and 3 bases from J, the junction kept 7 bases outside the gene matches. The DNA of the CDR3 is TGTGCCAGCAGTTACTCGAAGGGGACAGGACTCTACGAGCAGTACTTC. It yields the protein CASSYSKGTGLYEQYF.

This clonotype was detected many times. The chain combines TRBV10-2 with TRBJ2-5; D unclear. The V end lost 2 bases, the J end lost 5 bases, and 9 bases lay between the germline ends. The CDR3 loop spans 13 amino acids. Germline CDR1 and CDR2: WSHSY and SAAADI. The chain's CDR3 is CASSEVNLETQYF. In DNA form, the CDR3 reads TGCGCCAGCAGTGAGGTTAACCTGGAGACCCAGTACTTC.

This clonotype has a handful of counts. This rearrangement joins TRBV7-6 to TRBJ2-3; TRBD2 is a possible D gene (6 bases). This CDR3 has 16 residues. Germline CDR1 SGHVS, CDR2 FNYEAQ. V was pared by 4 bases and J by 2 bases, with 16 bases between. The CDR3 loop reads CASSSRAAGITDTQYF. In DNA, the CDR3 is TGTGCCAGCAGCTCCCGTGCGGCGGGGATCACAGATACGCAGTATTTT.

This sequence joins TRBV7-9 and TRBJ2-1; 7 bases align to TRBD2. Germline V gene sequence: CDR1 SEHNR, CDR2 FQNEAQ (reference sequence). The J segment lost 5 bases and the V segment lost 8 bases, leaving 6 bases of the junction unmatched. CDR3 length: 13 residues. In DNA, the CDR3 is TGTGCCAGCGTTAGGCGGGGGAACAATGAGCAGTTCTTC. As protein: CASVRRGNNEQFF. The full variable domain, with the rest looked up from reference TRBV7-9 and TRBJ2-1, is DTGVSQNPRHKITKRGQNVTFRCDPISEHNRLYWYRQTLGQGPEFLTYFQNEAQLEKSRLLSDRFSAERPKGSFSTLEIQRTEQGDSAMYLCASVRRGNNEQFFGPGTRLTVL.

This clonotype was detected only a few times. The rearrangement uses TRBV20-1 and TRBJ2-3; D may be TRBD2 (6 bases). Trimming took 6 bases from V and 5 from J, leaving 9 bases between them. CDR3 length: 11 residues. Germline V gives CDR1 DFQATT, CDR2 SNEGSKA (reference sequence). In nucleotides, the CDR3 is TGCAGTGCAAGACTAGTAGATACGCAGTATTTT. Its translation is CSARLVDTQYF.